This entry is about one T cell receptor beta chain. Its antigen is currently not known. The receptor library was made with the immunoSEQ multiplex PCR assay. A mixture of 60 forward primers for TCR Vbeta segments and 13 reverse primers for TCR Jbeta segments was used in the multiplex PCR. A multiplex PCR assay on genomic DNA amplified the CDR3 region of rearranged TCR beta genes. Amplified TCR beta libraries were sequenced as 87-base-pair reads on the Illumina HiSeq System. The published analysis was carried out like this. A later analysis tallied around 82 million unique TCR beta chains across the 666 repertoires, and approximately 11 million of those chains were shared by two or more donors. Raw reads were error-corrected and collapsed into unique sequences with a nearest-neighbor algorithm that merged closely related sequences to remove PCR and sequencing errors. Alignment of CDR3 sequences to IMGT reference sequences was used to assign V, D and J gene segments. For a sequence to be retained, at least a six-nucleotide match to both a V gene segment and a J gene segment was required. Rearrangements were classified as productive when the CDR3 lacked stop codons and remained in frame with V and J, and all other rearrangements were classified as non-productive. CDR3 was defined according to IMGT convention as the region running from the second conserved V-encoded cysteine to the conserved J-encoded phenylalanine. Sequences without an unambiguous match to a single V gene segment were excluded from the earlier analysis of several hundred of the donors. An earlier analysis of roughly 590 of the donors called V segments functional above 56.7% productive rearrangements and segregating when the between-donor standard deviation exceeded 5%. To diagnose cytomegalovirus status from the catalog of TCR beta chain sequences, a statistical classification framework was built. A later analysis assigned V and J genes by comparing TCR nucleotide sequences with IMGT/GENE-DB human TR gene sequences. In a later analysis, CDR3 sequences and most-parsimonious VDJ recombination scenarios were assigned using the TCRdist pipeline. A later analysis defined each TCR beta chain by its CDR3 amino acid sequence plus V-gene family, and excluded reads lacking a unique V-gene family. To address suspected cross-contamination and a sequencing artifact, a later analysis removed several hundred highly shared, low-generation-probability nucleotide sequences. In a later analysis, a clonal expansion index for each public chain was calculated from normalized within-repertoire ranks of inferred template counts. In a later analysis, generation probabilities were computed with a VDJ recombination model fitted to out-of-frame rearrangements, and the resulting probabilities were checked against IGoR. In a later analysis, hypergeometric tests were used to score TCR-TCR, TCR-HLA and TCR-CMV co-occurrence, with a repertoire-size bias correction applied to TCR pairs. To estimate false discovery rates, a later analysis permuted the HLA or CMV assignments 20 times. A later analysis grouped co-occurring TCRs with DBSCAN, adding TCRdist sequence similarity when clustering within HLA-allele-positive subsets. Co-occurrence clustering excluded repertoires with fewer than 30,000 or more than 120,000 public chains, plus five with anomalous nucleotide sharing. This immuneACCESS table, as held by TCRdb, lists in-frame sequences with V and J called but not all clones. Of the missing ones, under half trace to an unresolved V gene in checked studies; the others have no known cause. That table is the source of V, J and clone size, and D and trimming were worked out from the DNA. The record for this sample contains 40,000 to 65,000 clones. Roughly 26% of the sample rests with the top ten.

This entry comes from a study of cytomegalovirus exposure and HLA in healthy donors (dated by TCRdb to about 2017). In the study overall: In an earlier analysis of 587 of the donors, 250 to 300 Gb of sequence data and 90 million to 120 million unique TCR beta sequences from some 170 million T cells were reported. Roughly 310 gigabases of sequencing data and approximately 85 million unique TCR sequences were included in an early release covering around 600 HLA-typed donors. Of the 350 to 450 genotyped donors, 81% fell in the genetic ancestry cluster associated with self-reported Caucasian donors. The study was designed to test whether signatures of past pathogen exposure could be identified by cataloging public T cell receptors. The T cell repertoires of some 700 subjects were profiled by immunosequencing and related to cytomegalovirus serostatus. A separate validation cohort of 90 to 150 different subjects was used in addition to the 666-subject first cohort. To predict cytomegalovirus infection status, the study brought together high-throughput TCR immunosequencing, statistical association of individual TCRs with disease status, and machine learning. A later analysis re-examined previously published TCR beta repertoires from about 700 donors and added high-resolution HLA genotyping to investigate patterns of TCR occurrence. Rather than drawing on any new phenotypic data, the later analysis identified candidate immune exposures from TCR beta sequences and the way those sequences occurred across donors. To decide whether each TCR beta V gene segment behaved as functional or pseudogenic, an earlier analysis of some 600 of the donors relied on high-throughput TCR beta sequencing. Donor age, sex, ethnicity and CMV serostatus were collected together with the repertoire data. Genome-wide SNP genotypes for about three fifths of the roughly 670 donors were used in a later genetic analysis, which treated that subset as a discovery cohort. Every discovery cohort repertoire had been produced on one sequencing platform. HLA typing included class I and class II loci at four-digit resolution. The number of typed donors differed by locus: about 620-630 for A, B, C, DRB1 and DQB1; 500 to 550 for DQA1; some 610 for DPA1; and 450 to 480 for DPB1. About five DR-DQ haplotypes were handled as single units for association and clustering, since linkage in the cohort was strong. Across under 500 genotyped donors of the cohort, an average of approximately 220,000 unique TCR beta nucleotide sequences per donor were sequenced, and 15% to 20% of those sequences were non-productive. The investigation overall reported the following: A further reported finding was that TCR beta sequences accurately predicted the HLA-A and HLA-B alleles for most subjects in the first cohort. In a later analysis, the rate of TCR association differed among HLA loci, with DRB1 alleles having the most associated TCRs and HLA-C alleles having the fewest. This cohort had only TCR beta chains sequenced, and the lack of alpha or paired-chain data limited which features could be detected. Over 15 rarely observed V segments, including chromosome 9 orphons, were excluded from the earlier analysis of about 610 of the donors because counts were too low. Because the 87-base-pair reads could not distinguish some IMGT-functional V segments, including TRBV6-2 and TRBV6-3, those segments were excluded. A later analysis associated about 17,000 TCR beta sequences with specific HLA alleles at a false discovery rate of 0.05. Broadly in line with IMGT annotations, most TCR beta V segments showed up in productive rearrangements about 90% or about 30% of the time in an earlier analysis of under 700 of the donors. According to a later genetic analysis, donors in an Asian-associated ancestry cluster had fewer N-insertions in productive TCRs than the approximately 670-donor mean. A later genetic analysis associated a missense DCLRE1C variant with V-gene and J-gene trimming of TCR beta chains, and an independent cohort replicated the association. According to the authors, the approach could potentially be generalized to other disease states and immunological phenotypes. A later analysis found that most CMV-associated TCR beta chains appeared HLA-restricted, with HLA associations seemingly driven largely by CMV exposure. Assigning TCR associations to individual alleles was difficult when HLA alleles, especially DR and DQ, strongly co-occurred. In vitro tests confirmed that a few of the cytomegalovirus-associated TCR beta chains recognize cytomegalovirus antigens. A later analysis found that HLA-associated TCR beta chains were more clonally expanded and had lower generation probabilities than equally common non-associated chains. A later analysis reported that several top co-occurrence clusters appeared linked to parvovirus B19, influenza, CMV and Epstein-Barr virus. A total of about 150 TCR beta chains were listed by the study as associated with cytomegalovirus. Correlated functional status among segregating V segments might be attributable to linkage disequilibrium, but an unknown experimental factor could not be ruled out. Because HLA typing was missing for some donors at each locus, association tests included only the typed subset. Across donors, most TCR sequences were observed very rarely, whereas some public TCRs were present in many individuals. A cluster of highly shared sequence variants was judged likely to be a technical artifact of the sequencing pipeline. Cytomegalovirus status was reported to be diagnosed by the classifier with high specificity and sensitivity in both the original and validation cohorts. The only immune exposure information available for the cohort was CMV serostatus. Roughly uniform sequencing depth across donors was assumed in presence/absence analyses, although this assumption may not hold.

Based on the germline V gene, the CDR1 and CDR2 sequences are MDHEN and SYDVKM. The germline V and J ends show losses of 5 bases and 1 base respectively, and no gene match explains 8 bases of the junction. Its CDR3 holds 17 amino acids, cysteine through phenylalanine. Kept here is only the CDR3 DNA, which spans 51 bases and is read in frame from base 1. The cohort comprised under 700 healthy bone marrow donors. At the time of sampling, every cohort member was nominally healthy, though immune exposures that went unrecorded were likely present. The donor was CMV seropositive and was included in the group of about 290 seropositive cohort members. Every donor gave a peripheral blood sample, and the peripheral blood mononuclear cells from that sample were used for TCR beta sequencing. Genomic DNA was extracted from the blood cell samples with the Qiagen DNeasy Blood Extraction Kit.

The chain is encoded by TRBV28 joined to TRBJ1-1, and TRBD1 aligns with 12 junction nucleotides. The sample comprised PBMCs. The TCR was taken from a man aged 35 to 55 in good health and CMV-seropositive. The CDR3 corresponds to CASSRVGTGGGNTEAFF. The sequence in DNA is TGTGCCAGCAGTCGGGTGGGGACAGGGGGCGGGAACACTGAAGCTTTCTTT.